A selection of T cell receptor beta chains follows, all from one sample in a study of cytomegalovirus exposure and HLA in healthy donors. Assay: immunoSEQ multiplex PCR; the TCRdb copy retains only in-frame clones and omits some. The sample lists some 140,000 clones, over 75% occurring once. Input material: PBMCs. These receptors originate from a woman aged 45-60 years in good health and CMV-seropositive. CDR3s include the opening cysteine and the closing phenylalanine or tryptophan. A D gene is named only where the DNA matches it firmly. Not every row has a clone size; where given, it reads once, few, many or a size class.

V gene	clone size	J gene	D gene	CDR3 protein	CDR3 DNA
TRBV15	NA	TRBJ1-2	TRBD1	CATSRQGQVAYGYTF	TGTGCCACCAGCAGACAGGGACAGGTGGCTTATGGCTACACCTTC
TRBV7-2	NA	TRBJ2-2	NA	CASRTSGNTGELFF	TGTGCCAGCCGAACAAGCGGGAACACCGGGGAGCTGTTTTTT
TRBV7-2	NA	TRBJ1-6	NA	CASSLSPVVNNSPLHF	TGTGCCAGCAGCTTATCCCCGGTGGTAAATAATTCACCCCTCCACTTT
TRBV9	NA	TRBJ1-2	NA	CASSVNLGETGGYTF	TGTGCCAGCAGCGTTAACCTGGGGGAAACAGGGGGCTACACCTTC
TRBV4-2	once	TRBJ1-1	NA	CASSPLSPASGEAFF	TGTGCCAGCAGTCCTCTTTCGCCCGCTTCCGGTGAAGCTTTCTTT
TRBV5-1	NA	TRBJ2-5	TRBD2	CASKSGGEETQYF	TGCGCCAGCAAGTCGGGGGGGGAGGAGACCCAGTACTTC
TRBV30	NA	TRBJ1-6	NA	CAWCGHQQGDYNSPLHF	TGTGCCTGGTGCGGGCATCAACAGGGCGACTATAATTCACCCCTCCACTTT
TRBV19	NA	TRBJ1-6	NA	CASSRTPGQDNSPLHF	TGTGCCAGTAGTAGGACCCCGGGACAAGATAATTCACCCCTCCACTTT
TRBV11-3	NA	TRBJ2-2	NA	CASSPGGRGAGELFF	TGTGCCAGCAGCCCTGGAGGCAGGGGGGCCGGGGAGCTGTTTTTT
TRBV18	NA	TRBJ2-7	TRBD1	CASSPGQGEGRYF	TGTGCCAGCTCACCAGGACAGGGGGAAGGTCGGTACTTC
TRBV4-1	few	TRBJ1-2	NA	CASSQYTGNYGYTF	TGCGCCAGCAGCCAATACACGGGGAACTATGGCTACACCTTC
TRBV7-9	NA	TRBJ2-5	NA	CASSLGREQETQYF	TGTGCCAGCAGCTTAGGCCGAGAACAAGAGACCCAGTACTTC
TRBV5-1	NA	TRBJ2-7	TRBD2	CASAAGGAGVLEQYF	TGCGCCAGCGCCGCCGGGGGGGCAGGGGTGCTCGAGCAGTACTTC
TRBV6-1	NA	TRBJ1-1	NA	CASSVSATEDTEAFF	TGTGCCAGCAGTGTCTCAGCGACCGAGGACACTGAAGCTTTCTTT
TRBV28	few	TRBJ1-1	NA	CASSSLTGNTEAFF	TGTGCCAGCAGCTCGCTCACGGGGAACACTGAAGCTTTCTTT
TRBV11-3	NA	TRBJ2-7	NA	CASSFGGNPYEQYF	TGTGCCAGCAGCTTTGGGGGGAATCCCTACGAGCAGTACTTC
TRBV5-5	NA	TRBJ2-5	NA	CASSPDSQETQYF	TGTGCCAGCAGCCCCGACAGCCAAGAGACCCAGTACTTC
TRBV6-5	NA	TRBJ2-7	TRBD1	CASSYPGQGTYEQYF	TGTGCCAGCAGTTACCCGGGACAGGGTACCTACGAGCAGTACTTC
TRBV5-1	once	TRBJ2-7	NA	CASSPSISSYEQYF	TGCGCCAGCAGCCCTAGCATAAGCTCCTACGAGCAGTACTTC
TRBV6-1	NA	TRBJ2-1	NA	CASSNYQNEQFF	TGTGCCAGCAGTAACTACCAGAATGAGCAGTTCTTC
TRBV19	NA	TRBJ1-1	TRBD1	CASSIGQGVLNTEAFF	TGTGCCAGTAGTATTGGACAGGGGGTCTTGAACACTGAAGCTTTCTTT
TRBV2	NA	TRBJ1-5	NA	CASSGQGGNQPQHF	TGTGCCAGCAGTGGGCAGGGCGGCAATCAGCCCCAGCATTTT
TRBV7-9	NA	TRBJ1-1	TRBD1	CASSLGTGTVKAFF	TGTGCCAGCAGCCTCGGGACAGGGACCGTGAAAGCTTTCTTT
TRBV11-3	NA	TRBJ2-7	NA	CASSLDRSGHTYEQYF	TGTGCCAGCAGCTTAGATCGAAGCGGGCATACCTACGAGCAGTACTTC
TRBV4-2	NA	TRBJ2-1	NA	CASSQVSAGQSYNEQFF	TGTGCCAGCAGCCAAGTTTCTGCGGGACAGAGTTACAATGAGCAGTTCTTC
TRBV18	NA	TRBJ1-5	TRBD1	CASSRDRDQPQHF	TGTGCCAGCTCCCGGGACAGAGATCAGCCCCAGCATTTT
TRBV2	NA	TRBJ1-6	NA	CASNLGQPNNSPLHF	TGTGCTAGCAACCTCGGACAGCCGAATAATTCACCCCTCCACTTT
TRBV7-2	NA	TRBJ2-7	TRBD1	CASSWDRPYEQYF	TGTGCCAGCAGCTGGGACAGACCCTACGAGCAGTACTTC
TRBV6-5	once	TRBJ1-6	TRBD1	CASSRGQGDSPLHF	TGTGCCAGCAGCCGAGGACAGGGGGATTCACCCCTCCACTTT
TRBV5-1	few	TRBJ1-3	TRBD1	CASSPGQGSGNTIYF	TGCGCCAGCAGCCCCGGACAGGGTTCTGGAAACACCATATATTTT
TRBV6-1	NA	TRBJ1-5	NA	CASNRQFQGNQPQHF	TGTGCCAGCAACCGACAGTTCCAGGGCAATCAGCCCCAGCATTTT
TRBV6-1	NA	TRBJ1-5	NA	CASTGDSNQPQHF	TGTGCCAGCACAGGGGATAGCAATCAGCCCCAGCATTTT
TRBV6-1	NA	TRBJ1-6	NA	CASSVTGPDSPLHF	TGTGCCAGCAGCGTCACAGGGCCCGATTCACCCCTCCACTTT
TRBV10-3	NA	TRBJ1-2	TRBD1	CAISGGRQGDCTF	TGTGCCATCAGTGGTGGTCGACAGGGAGACTGCACCTTC
TRBV7-2	NA	TRBJ2-2	TRBD1	CASSFGQGATGELFF	TGTGCCAGCAGCTTTGGACAGGGGGCCACCGGGGAGCTGTTTTTT
TRBV11-2	NA	TRBJ2-3	TRBD2	CASSAKIIAGVTDTQYF	TGTGCCAGCAGCGCCAAAATAATTGCGGGGGTTACAGATACGCAGTATTTT
TRBV6-5	NA	TRBJ1-5	TRBD1	CASSPGTDYQPQHF	TGTGCCAGCAGTCCCGGGACAGACTATCAGCCCCAGCATTTT
TRBV6-1	once	TRBJ1-2	NA	CASSEAQGSNYGYTF	TGTGCCAGCAGTGAAGCCCAGGGTTCGAACTATGGCTACACCTTC
TRBV5-4	NA	TRBJ2-7	TRBD2	CASSPESSGIEEQYF	TGTGCCAGCAGCCCCGAGTCTAGCGGAATAGAGGAGCAGTACTTC
TRBV5-4	once	TRBJ2-5	TRBD2	CASSLEVWSSGDQETQYF	TGTGCCAGCAGCTTGGAGGTTTGGTCTAGCGGGGACCAAGAGACCCAGTACTTC
TRBV29-1	NA	TRBJ2-3	TRBD1	CSVKTGGADTQYF	TGCAGCGTTAAAACAGGGGGCGCAGATACGCAGTATTTT
TRBV7-8	NA	TRBJ2-7	NA	CASSLALGNSYEQYF	TGTGCCAGCAGCTTAGCGTTGGGCAACTCCTACGAGCAGTACTTC
TRBV5-4	NA	TRBJ2-5	NA	CASSFRVGETQYF	TGTGCCAGCAGCTTTCGGGTCGGGGAGACCCAGTACTTC
TRBV5-8	NA	TRBJ2-2	TRBD1	CASGTGTVDTGELFF	TGTGCCAGCGGTACCGGGACAGTTGACACCGGGGAGCTGTTTTTT
TRBV29-1	NA	TRBJ2-7	TRBD1	CSVEVGQGYEQYF	TGCAGCGTTGAAGTGGGACAGGGCTACGAGCAGTACTTC
TRBV15	once	TRBJ2-5	TRBD2	CATSRGLAGETQYF	TGTGCCACCAGCAGGGGACTAGCGGGGGAGACCCAGTACTTC
TRBV7-2	NA	TRBJ1-1	NA	CASSLGGRTAMNTEAFF	TGTGCCAGCAGCTTAGGGGGCAGAACCGCCATGAACACTGAAGCTTTCTTT
TRBV7-9	few	TRBJ1-4	TRBD1	CASSSRTGGNEKLFF	TGTGCCAGCAGCTCGCGGACAGGGGGGAATGAAAAACTGTTTTTT
TRBV7-2	NA	TRBJ1-2	NA	CASSLAPDSSGYTF	TGTGCCAGCAGCTTAGCGCCGGATAGCAGTGGCTACACCTTC
TRBV19	NA	TRBJ1-1	NA	CASSTGGFEAFF	TGTGCCAGTAGTACCGGGGGATTTGAAGCTTTCTTT
TRBV11-2	NA	TRBJ1-1	NA	CASSLGLGVGAFF	TGTGCCAGCAGCTTAGGGCTAGGGGTCGGAGCTTTCTTT
TRBV7-2	few	TRBJ2-7	NA	CASSLSGYEQYF	TGTGCCAGCAGCTTATCAGGGTACGAGCAGTACTTC
TRBV5-4	NA	TRBJ2-6	TRBD1	CASSSPGQRFSGANVLTF	TGTGCCAGCAGCTCGCCGGGACAGCGTTTCTCTGGGGCCAACGTCCTGACTTTC
TRBV7-9	NA	TRBJ2-3	TRBD1	CASSLGTGDRDTQYF	TGTGCCAGCAGCCTAGGGACAGGGGATAGGGATACGCAGTATTTT
TRBV6-1	once	TRBJ2-3	NA	CASSDQGQGSRDTQYF	TGTGCCAGCAGTGATCAGGGGCAAGGGTCCAGAGATACGCAGTATTTT
TRBV30	NA	TRBJ1-3	TRBD1	CAWNSPGETGDNTIYF	TGTGCCTGGAACTCTCCTGGGGAGACAGGGGACAACACCATATATTTT
TRBV7-9	NA	TRBJ1-2	TRBD1	CASSRATGDYGYTF	TGTGCCAGCAGCCGGGCCACAGGGGACTATGGCTACACCTTC
TRBV7-8	NA	TRBJ2-2	NA	CASSSYRNTGELFF	TGTGCCAGCAGCTCCTACAGGAACACCGGGGAGCTGTTTTTT
TRBV28	NA	TRBJ1-2	NA	CASSLESDGYTF	TGTGCCAGCAGTTTAGAGTCGGATGGCTACACCTTC
TRBV2	NA	TRBJ1-2	TRBD1	CASSEDRVGYTF	TGTGCCAGCAGTGAGGACAGGGTTGGCTACACCTTC